The entry below describes one TCR beta chain. Antigen: not known. The entry originates in a study of OX40 agonist ivuxolimab in advanced cancers. Using immunoSEQ multiplex PCR, the repertoire was profiled, and TCRdb retains in-frame clones only, with some absent. The sample lists under 50,000 clones, roughly 86% occurring once. This CDR3 is 15 amino acids long. The V and J ends lost 4 bases and 6 bases respectively, with 15 bases between them. The germline gives CDR1 SGHTA, CDR2 FQGNSA. Notes on the study in general: The expanded peripheral T cells' antigen specificity was not determined. Low normalized T-cell clonal expansion also characterized some of the nonresponders.

The investigators sampled blood at baseline, at cycle 4 day 1, and at cycle 7 day 1. Sample: CD4+ or CD8+ T cells sorted from blood, taken in a trial of the OX40 agonist ivuxolimab. The chain joins TRBV7-2 to TRBJ2-2; maybe TRBD2 (6 bases). This clonotype originated in an adult with an advanced solid tumor such as melanoma, head and neck, liver or kidney cancer. The CDR3 is CASSSRRDGSGELFF. The CDR3 coding sequence is TGTGCCAGCAGCTCCCGGAGGGATGGGTCCGGGGAGCTGTTTTTT.